The present entry profiles one TCR beta chain with its context. This sample is drawn from a study of a mutant IDH1 vaccine in newly diagnosed glioma. As for the study in general: Treated patients had a mean age of about 38 years and a roughly 62% male, around 40% female split.

Germline V CDR1 and CDR2: SGHDN, FVKESK. Trimming took 0 bases from V and 1 from J, leaving 12 bases between them. This CDR3 has 16 residues. Time point here: baseline, week 1 (first vaccination visit). Treatment: pre-vaccination baseline after standard-of-care therapy. Astrocytomas that were new, WHO grade 3 or 4, IDH1-mutant and ATRX-lost were present in the donors. The table came from immunoSEQ multiplex PCR; TCRdb's copy has only in-frame clones and leaves some out. The sample holds about 88,000 clones, 82% seen once. This TCR was sampled from a man aged 40-49 years with glioma. Some clones in this sample may be carry-over from other donors' samples. Sequenced here: PBMCs, sampled from a glioma patient treated with radiotherapy, temozolomide or both. The chain links TRBV14 to TRBJ1-2; TRBD1 is a possible D gene (5 bases). CDR3 coding DNA: TGTGCCAGCAGCCAAGACCGGGGACCGGATAACTATGGCTACACCTTC. This translates into CASSQDRGPDNYGYTF.